This T cell receptor beta chain is from a study of cytomegalovirus exposure and HLA in healthy donors. Whereas donors were nominally healthy upon sampling, unrecorded immune exposures were probable. The study's findings and limits: Later examination showed HLA-associated TCR beta chains had greater clonal expansion than equally common others. Some public TCRs appeared in many individuals, while most sequences were rare.

The germline V gene encodes CDR1 MGHRA and CDR2 YSYEKL. Trimming at V came to 1 base and at J to 6 bases, leaving 11 bases not matched to a gene. The CDR3 length is 17 residues. Concerning this clone itself: Antigen unknown.

A multiplex PCR was run with 60 Vbeta primers and 13 Jbeta primers. TCRdb keeps only in-frame clones here, not all; method: immunoSEQ multiplex PCR. In the table there are roughly 50,000 clones, 70% to 75% of which are singletons. Input material: PBMCs. The receptor was derived from a man aged 25 to 40 in good health and CMV-seropositive. The V gene is TRBV4-1, the J gene TRBJ1-2; 10 bases match TRBD1. The DNA for the CDR3 is TGCGCCAGCAGCCAAGGGCACTGGGGGACAGGGGTTCATGGCTACACCTTC. Translated, it gives CASSQGHWGTGVHGYTF.